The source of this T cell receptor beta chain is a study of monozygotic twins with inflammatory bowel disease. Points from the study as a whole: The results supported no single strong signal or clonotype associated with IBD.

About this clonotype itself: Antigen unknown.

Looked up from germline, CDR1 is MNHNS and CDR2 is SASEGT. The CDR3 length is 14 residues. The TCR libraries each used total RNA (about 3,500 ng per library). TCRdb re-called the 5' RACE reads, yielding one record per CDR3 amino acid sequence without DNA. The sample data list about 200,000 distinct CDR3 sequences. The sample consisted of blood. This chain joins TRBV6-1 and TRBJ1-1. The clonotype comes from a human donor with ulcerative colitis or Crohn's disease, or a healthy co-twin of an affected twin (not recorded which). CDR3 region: CASRLVALNTEAFF.